This T cell receptor beta chain appears in the sequencing data of a study of blood T cells in healthy people across ages. Through a sample-barcoded 5' primer and a J-beta primer mix, a second PCR was run for roughly 6 to 12 cycles. Each cDNA molecule received a tag from a template-switch adaptor that had 12 random nucleotides. Via MiXCR, TCRdb re-called the 5' RACE reads, giving one row per CDR3 protein. The sample yields 600,000 to 650,000 distinct CDR3 sequences, 58% seen once. This sequence originates from a man in his 60s in good health. Sequenced material: blood.

The CDR3 coding sequence is TGCGCCAGCAGCTTGGTGGGGAGAGCAGATACGCAGTATTTT. Protein product: CASSLVGRADTQYF. The chain has TRBV5-1 and TRBJ2-3; maybe TRBD2 (5 bases). CDR3 length equals 14 residues. Germline CDR1 is SGHRS and CDR2 is YFSETQ. V lost 0 bases and J 4 bases, leaving 9 bases between the germline ends.